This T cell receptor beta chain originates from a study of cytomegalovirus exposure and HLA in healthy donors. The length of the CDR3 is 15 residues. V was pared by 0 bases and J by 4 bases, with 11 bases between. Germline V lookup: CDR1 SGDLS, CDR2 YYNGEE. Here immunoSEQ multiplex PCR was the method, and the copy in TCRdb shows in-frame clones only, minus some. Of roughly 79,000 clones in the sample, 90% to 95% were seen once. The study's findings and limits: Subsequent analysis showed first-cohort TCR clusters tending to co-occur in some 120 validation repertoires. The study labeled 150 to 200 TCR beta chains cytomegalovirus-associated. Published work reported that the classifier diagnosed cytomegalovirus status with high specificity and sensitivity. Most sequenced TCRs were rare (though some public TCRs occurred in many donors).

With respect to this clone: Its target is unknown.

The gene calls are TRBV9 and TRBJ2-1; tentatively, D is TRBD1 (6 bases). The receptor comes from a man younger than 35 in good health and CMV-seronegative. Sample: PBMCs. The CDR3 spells CASSVAQGTYNEQFF. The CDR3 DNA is TGTGCCAGCAGCGTAGCTCAGGGGACGTACAATGAGCAGTTCTTC.